This passage covers 23 T cell receptor beta chains from one sample sequenced in a study of blood T cell repertoires in COVID-19. This table comes from immunoSEQ multiplex PCR, and its TCRdb copy is limited to in-frame clones, with some not included. The sample holds about 370,000 clones, 90% seen once. Sequenced sample: peripheral blood. Receptor source: a man aged 18 to 29 with active or convalescent COVID-19.

This chain joins TRBV4-2 and TRBJ2-1; D might be TRBD1 (6 bases). The CDR3 contains 15 residues. V was pared by 4 bases and J by 0 bases, with 10 bases between. Germline V CDR1 and CDR2: LGHNA, YNFKEQ. In DNA form, the CDR3 reads TGTGCCAGCAGCCCCCAGGGGAGCTCCTACAATGAGCAGTTCTTC. It yields the protein CASSPQGSSYNEQFF.

The chain uses TRBV28 and TRBJ2-7; 7 positions match TRBD1. J was trimmed by 3 bases and V by 0 bases; bases with no gene match: 5. Germline values: CDR1 MDHEN, CDR2 SYDVKM. The CDR3 has 15 residues. The CDR3 DNA reads TGTGCCAGCAGTTTATGGTCAGGGGGTGTCTACGAGCAGTACTTC. Amino acid sequence: CASSLWSGGVYEQYF.

This rearrangement joins TRBV7-2 to TRBJ2-1; D ambiguous. The V end lost 7 bases, the J end lost 7 bases, and 11 bases lay between the germline ends. The CDR3 length is 12 residues. Germline loops: CDR1 SGHTA, CDR2 FQGNSA. CDR3 nucleotides: TGTGCCAGCACCCTAGGAGCGAATGAGCAGTTCTTC. This gives the protein CASTLGANEQFF. Full variable domain (rest looked up from reference TRBV7-2 and TRBJ2-1): GAGVSQSPSNKVTEKGKDVELRCDPISGHTALYWYRQSLGQGLEFLIYFQGNSAPDKSGLPSDRFSAERTGGSVSTLTIQRTQQEDSAVYLCASTLGANEQFFGPGTRLTVL.

The gene calls are TRBV2 and TRBJ2-2; D perhaps matches TRBD2 (5 bases). V dropped 7 bases and J dropped 4 bases, with 16 bases sitting between them. The germline gives CDR1 SNHLY, CDR2 FYNNEI. The CDR3 runs 15 residues. CDR3 DNA: TGTGCCAGCATCCAAGCGGTGGGAAGCACCGGGGAGCTGTTTTTT. Residues: CASIQAVGSTGELFF.

The V and J genes are TRBV6-5 and TRBJ2-7, with D possibly being TRBD1 (6 bases). CDR1 and CDR2 (germline): MNHEY, SVGAGI. The germline V and J ends were trimmed by 6 bases and 3 bases, with 15 bases remaining between them. The CDR3 extends over 14 amino acids. CDR3 region: CASRRNQGYYEQYF. CDR3 sequence (DNA): TGTGCCAGCAGACGAAATCAGGGGTACTACGAGCAGTACTTC.

The gene calls are TRBV27 and TRBJ2-7, with TRBD1 matching 9 bases. CDR1 is MNHEY and CDR2 is SMNVEV in the germline V gene (reference sequence). The CDR3 covers 14 residues. Trimming at V came to 4 bases and at J to 5 bases, leaving 6 bases not matched to a gene. CDR3 sequence: CASSSGQGRNEQYF. For the CDR3, the DNA is TGTGCCAGCAGTTCAGGACAGGGGAGGAACGAGCAGTACTTC.

This chain uses TRBV10-3 with TRBJ2-3; a possible D gene is TRBD1 (5 bases). Trimming pared 3 bases from V and 0 bases from J, leaving 10 bases between. This CDR3 has 15 residues. Germline V gene data show CDR1 as ENHRY and CDR2 as SYGVKD. CDR3 sequence (DNA): TGTGCCATCAGTGAAGGGGCGCGGAGCACAGATACGCAGTATTTT. It encodes CAISEGARSTDTQYF.

J is TRBJ2-1 and V is TRBV5-8; D ambiguous. Trimming stripped 1 base from V and 0 bases from J, with 17 bases between. Germline V gene lookup returns CDR1 SGHTS and CDR2 YDEGEE. CDR3 length: 18 residues. The CDR3 here is CASSLFLNAESSYNEQFF. The CDR3 DNA follows: TGTGCCAGCAGCTTGTTTCTTAACGCGGAGAGCTCCTACAATGAGCAGTTCTTC.

This clone came up once. The CDR3 reads CASSLGALSSYNEQFF. The CDR3 DNA follows: TGCGCCAGCAGCTTGGGAGCTTTGAGCTCCTACAATGAGCAGTTCTTC. The V and J genes are TRBV5-1 and TRBJ2-1; D gene unclear. The CDR3 extends over 16 amino acids. CDR1 and CDR2 from the germline V gene are SGHRS and YFSETQ. V shed 0 bases and J shed 0 bases, with 10 bases lying between them.

The chain couples TRBV7-9 to TRBJ1-1; tentative D call: TRBD1 (5 bases). The CDR3 extends over 15 amino acids. With 1 base removed from V and 3 bases from J, the gap between germline ends came to 12 bases. Per germline, CDR1 SEHNR and CDR2 FQNEAQ (reference sequence). DNA of the CDR3: TGTGCCAGCAGCTTAGTAGAGCAGGGTGACACTGAAGCTTTCTTT. Its protein product is CASSLVEQGDTEAFF.

As DNA, the CDR3 is TGTGCCTCCCTGCAGGGGGTTTATTCACCCCTCCACTTT. Its protein product is CASLQGVYSPLHF. The V gene is TRBV7-2, the J gene TRBJ1-6; 7 bases align to TRBD1. After removal of 11 bases from V and 8 bases from J, the junction contained 9 bases not matched to a gene. The CDR3 is 13 amino acids. Germline V gene sequence: CDR1 SGHTA, CDR2 FQGNSA.

The chain's CDR3 is CASSPSRQGEKLFF. Written as DNA, the CDR3 is TGCGCCAGCAGCCCCTCCCGGCAGGGAGAAAAACTGTTTTTT. The chain uses TRBV4-3 and TRBJ1-4; TRBD1 might be the D (5 bases). The V and J ends lost 4 bases and 8 bases respectively, with 14 bases between them. The CDR3 length is 14 residues. Germline CDR1 LGHNA, CDR2 YSLEER.

This sequence joins TRBV10-2 and TRBJ2-1, with 10 bases that match TRBD2. After removal of 4 bases from V and 2 bases from J, the junction contained 11 bases not matched to a gene. Germline V lookup: CDR1 WSHSY, CDR2 SAAADI. This CDR3 has 18 amino acids. Written as DNA, the CDR3 is TGCGCCAGCAGTGGGGGTCCCGCTCTAGCGGGAGCCTACAATGAGCAGTTCTTC. Its translation: CASSGGPALAGAYNEQFF.

This chain links TRBV19 with TRBJ1-5, with 8 bases matching TRBD1. Trimming took 6 bases from V and 6 from J; bases not matched to a gene: 7. Germline V gene sequence: CDR1 LNHDA, CDR2 SQIVND (reference sequence). This CDR3 has 14 residues. As DNA, the CDR3 is TGTGCCAGTAGGCCCCCAGGGGGCCCTCAGCCCCAGCATTTT. Encoded protein: CASRPPGGPQPQHF.

The chain is built from TRBV7-3 and TRBJ2-7; D is possibly TRBD2 (6 bases). This CDR3 spans 14 amino acids. Trimming took 5 bases from V and 4 from J, leaving 15 bases between them. Germline values: CDR1 SGHTA, CDR2 FQGTGA. CDR3 region: CASSPRGSDYEQYF. The CDR3 nucleotides are TGTGCCAGCAGCCCCCGGGGGAGCGATTACGAGCAGTACTTC.

The gene calls are TRBV5-1 and TRBJ1-3, with unresolved D. The germline V gene has CDR1 SGHRS and CDR2 YFSETQ. The length of the CDR3 is 16 residues. The V end lost 4 bases, the J end lost 0 bases, and 14 bases lay between the germline ends. CDR3: CASSRLDSDSGNTIYF. The CDR3 bases are TGCGCCAGCAGCCGCCTGGACTCTGACTCTGGAAACACCATATATTTT.

This rearrangement joins TRBV27 to TRBJ2-7; D possibly corresponds to TRBD1 (5 bases). CDR1 is MNHEY, CDR2 SMNVEV, per germline (reference sequence). V lost 6 bases and J lost 2, with 11 bases in between. The CDR3 has 13 residues. The CDR3 DNA follows: TGTGCCAGCAGAGGACACCTTACCTACGAGCAGTACTTC. This sequence encodes CASRGHLTYEQYF.

The chain is built from TRBV9 and TRBJ2-2; no firm D call. With 0 bases removed from V and 1 base from J, the gap between germline ends came to 7 bases. The germline CDR1 and CDR2 sequences are SGDLS and YYNGEE. This CDR3 region has 15 residues. The CDR3 region has the DNA TGTGCCAGCAGCGTAGTGCGCCAGAACACCGGGGAGCTGTTTTTT. It specifies CASSVVRQNTGELFF.

The CDR3 protein is CASSPIKGADGRAEAFF. The CDR3 bases are TGTGCCAGCTCACCAATCAAGGGGGCGGATGGTAGAGCTGAAGCTTTCTTT. This chain joins TRBV18 and TRBJ1-1; 7 positions match TRBD1. The CDR3 consists of 17 residues. The V segment lost 2 bases and the J segment 6 bases; nucleotides outside the gene matches: 15. CDR1 is KGHSH, CDR2 LQKENI, per germline.

The rearrangement uses TRBV29-1 and TRBJ2-1; TRBD1 agrees at 8 bases. CDR1 and CDR2 from the germline V gene are SQVTM and ANQGSEA. The V gene end was trimmed by 4 bases and the J gene end by 5 bases; junction bases not matched to a gene: 7. This CDR3 region has 14 residues. The CDR3 sequence is CSVGSRGLNNEQFF. As DNA, the CDR3 is TGCAGCGTTGGATCCAGGGGGCTTAACAATGAGCAGTTCTTC.

The chain recombines TRBV6-1 with TRBJ2-1; TRBD2 might be the D (6 bases). Germline V gene lookup returns CDR1 MNHNS and CDR2 SASEGT. The CDR3 extends over 16 amino acids. Trimming stripped 1 base from V and 0 bases from J, with 10 bases between. CDR3 sequence reads: CASSEVGGSSYNEQFF. CDR3 in DNA: TGTGCCAGCAGTGAAGTTGGAGGGAGCTCCTACAATGAGCAGTTCTTC.

The rearrangement joins TRBV14 to TRBJ2-1; the match to TRBD2 covers 13 bases. Germline V gives CDR1 SGHDN, CDR2 FVKESK. The ends lost 5 bases at V and 9 bases at J; junction bases unmatched: 7. The CDR3 has 15 residues. The CDR3 nucleotides are TGTGCCAGCAGCTCACTGGGACTAGCGGGGACTGAGCAGTTCTTC. Protein sequence: CASSSLGLAGTEQFF.

Of note for this clone: Other DNA variants within this sample encode the same CDR3. This rearrangement joins TRBV29-1 to TRBJ1-2, with a tentative D call TRBD1 (5 bases). CDR3 length: 11 residues. Germline CDR1 is SQVTM and CDR2 is ANQGSEA. Trimming removed 5 bases at V and 5 bases at J, with 9 bases between. The CDR3, as DNA: TGCAGCGTTCGCGGGGGGTATGGCTACACCTTC. Translating gives CSVRGGYGYTF.